The source of this T cell receptor (beta chain) is a study of OX40 agonist ivuxolimab in advanced cancers. General study results and limits: Relative to CD4+, CD8+ T cells held more expanded clones on average.

The CDR3 loop spans 14 amino acids. The germline V and J ends were trimmed by 5 bases and 6 bases, with 16 bases remaining between them. Per germline, CDR1 LNHNV and CDR2 YYDKDF (reference sequence). Using immunoSEQ multiplex PCR, the repertoire was profiled, and TCRdb retains in-frame clones only, with some absent. The table lists tens of thousands of clones, roughly 92% of them singletons. Blood specimens came from baseline, cycle 4 day 1, and cycle 7 day 1. As concerns this clone: Antigen unknown.

The receptor comes from an adult with an advanced solid tumor such as melanoma, head and neck, liver or kidney cancer. This chain uses TRBV15 with TRBJ1-1; a weak D match, TRBD1 (5 bases). The sequencing used CD4+ or CD8+ T cells sorted from blood, collected in a trial of the OX40 agonist ivuxolimab. CDR3 loop: CATSSQGWISEAFF. CDR3 coding DNA: TGTGCCACCAGCTCGCAGGGTTGGATATCTGAAGCTTTCTTT.